Reported below is one T cell receptor beta chain. Its matching antigen is unknown. This CDR3 contains 16 residues. V was cut by 2 bases and J by 4 bases, with 14 bases left in between. Germline CDR1 is SGHTA and CDR2 is FQGNSA. The data belong to a study of cytomegalovirus exposure and HLA in healthy donors. In the study overall: In terms of ancestry, the Caucasian-associated cluster contained 75% to 90% of the roughly 400 genotyped donors. Study outcomes and limitations: A highly shared variant cluster was judged a likely technical artifact.

The study ran its PCR with 60 Vbeta and 13 Jbeta primers. The table came from immunoSEQ multiplex PCR; TCRdb's copy has only in-frame clones and leaves some out. The table shows more than 150,000 clones, with 70% to 90% occurring only once. The source material was PBMCs. The rearrangement joins TRBV7-2 to TRBJ2-2; D remains unclear. This clonotype was sampled from a man between 18 and 29 years old in good health and CMV-seropositive. DNA of the CDR3: TGTGCCAGCAGCTTATTATGGAGTGACCCCACCGGGGAGCTGTTTTTT. Its translation: CASSLLWSDPTGELFF. Drawing the rest from reference TRBV7-2 and TRBJ2-2, the complete variable domain is GAGVSQSPSNKVTEKGKDVELRCDPISGHTALYWYRQSLGQGLEFLIYFQGNSAPDKSGLPSDRFSAERTGGSVSTLTIQRTQQEDSAVYLCASSLLWSDPTGELFFGEGSRLTVL.